The clone carrying this TCR beta chain showed up just once. The record originates from a study of blood T cell repertoires in COVID-19. Data came from immunoSEQ multiplex PCR; TCRdb stores just in-frame clones and leaves some out. The data hold 250,000 to 400,000 clones, with around 88% observed a single time. Germline V gene data show CDR1 as KGHSH and CDR2 as LQKENI. After removal of 6 bases from V and 4 bases from J, the junction contained 5 bases not matched to a gene. The CDR3 spans 14 residues. Sequenced material: peripheral blood. The rearrangement joins TRBV18 to TRBJ1-4; 7 bases are a match to TRBD1. The clonotype comes from a woman aged 30 to 39 with COVID-19, enrolled during active disease. The CDR3 is CASSRGQLNEKLFF. In DNA, the CDR3 is TGTGCCAGCTCCCGGGGACAGCTTAATGAAAAACTGTTTTTT.